This TCR beta chain was sequenced in a study of T cell changes during pregnancy in multiple sclerosis. The data were produced by immunoSEQ multiplex PCR, yet TCRdb's version contains in-frame clones alone and is incomplete. The data show about 69,000 clones, more than 85% seen once. Trimming stripped 3 bases from V and 3 bases from J, with 8 bases between. The CDR3 extends over 13 amino acids. The germline V gene has CDR1 SEHNR and CDR2 FQNEAQ (reference sequence). This material consisted of peripheral blood, taken before pregnancy. The chain has TRBV7-9 and TRBJ1-1, with D unresolved. This TCR came from a female donor with multiple sclerosis, enrolled in a pregnancy study. The CDR3 reads CASSFNIDTEAFF. The CDR3 bases are TGTGCCAGCAGCTTTAACATTGACACTGAAGCTTTCTTT.